The 22 T cell receptor beta chains given below trace back to one sample, sequenced in a study of blood T cell repertoires in COVID-19. The protocol was immunoSEQ multiplex PCR, while the TCRdb copy is restricted to in-frame clones and leaves out a portion. The sample consists of around 200,000 clones, less than 85% of them appearing once. Sequenced: peripheral blood. These receptor sequences come from a woman in her sixties or seventies with acute or convalescent COVID-19.

The chain couples TRBV27 to TRBJ1-1, with TRBD1 matching 9 bases. Germline V gene lookup returns CDR1 MNHEY and CDR2 SMNVEV (reference sequence). J lost 6 bases, V lost 6 bases, and 2 bases had no gene match. This CDR3 comprises 12 residues. CDR3 sequence: CASRQGASEAFF. The CDR3 region has the DNA TGTGCCAGCAGACAGGGGGCTTCTGAAGCTTTCTTT.

The chain carries TRBV9 and TRBJ1-6; 7 bases fit TRBD1. Germline CDR1 SGDLS, CDR2 YYNGEE. Trimming at V came to 1 base and at J to 8 bases, leaving 3 bases not matched to a gene. CDR3 length: 14 residues. CDR3 sequence reads: CASSVNQGDSPLHF. CDR3 in DNA: TGTGCCAGCAGCGTAAACCAGGGGGATTCACCCCTCCACTTT.

CDR3 protein: CAWREDPRTSPLHF. The DNA for the CDR3 is TGTGCCTGGAGGGAGGACCCGAGAACTTCACCCCTCCACTTT. V usage is TRBV30 and J usage is TRBJ1-6; D not certain. This CDR3 is built from 14 residues. CDR1 GTSNPN and CDR2 SVGIG come from the germline V gene (reference sequence). Deletions cut 3 bases from V and 9 bases from J, with 15 bases between.

The V gene is TRBV7-2, the J gene TRBJ2-7, with 7 bases fitting TRBD2. This CDR3 is 15 amino acids long. Germline values: CDR1 SGHTA, CDR2 FQGNSA. V was clipped by 6 bases and J by 2 bases; unmatched bases: 10. CDR3 nucleotide sequence: TGTGCCAGCAGGTTGCTCGCTAGCGGTCCCTACGAGCAGTACTTC. Translated, it gives CASRLLASGPYEQYF.

V is TRBV3-1 (or the pseudogene TRBV3-2) and J is TRBJ1-2; D may be TRBD1 (5 bases). Per the germline V gene, CDR1 is LGHDT and CDR2 is YNNKEL (reference sequence). The CDR3 loop spans 14 amino acids. V was clipped by 0 bases and J by 6 bases, with 11 bases between them. CDR3 amino acids: CASSQDERGDGYTF. Here the CDR3 DNA reads TGTGCCAGCAGCCAAGACGAGCGGGGGGATGGCTACACCTTC.

This sequence joins TRBV2 and TRBJ2-5; D is undetermined. Germline V gene sequence: CDR1 SNHLY, CDR2 FYNNEI. The V end lost 7 bases, the J end lost 0 bases, and 9 bases lay between the germline ends. The CDR3 runs 13 residues. The CDR3 DNA is TGTGCCAGCACCGAACAGAACCAAGAGACCCAGTACTTC. It is translated as CASTEQNQETQYF.

This clone came up once. The CDR3 coding sequence is TGTGCCACCGCCCCCCGGGGGGCGAGGGAGACCCAGTACTTC. Translating it yields CATAPRGARETQYF. The V call is TRBV24-1, the J call TRBJ2-5; possibly TRBD2 for D (7 bases). Trimming stripped 9 bases from V and 5 bases from J, with 18 bases between. Germline V gene data show CDR1 as KGHDR and CDR2 as SFDVKD. This CDR3 spans 14 amino acids.

The rearrangement links TRBV5-5 to TRBJ2-3, with 7 bases lining up with TRBD1. V was clipped by 4 bases and J by 0 bases; unmatched bases: 11. This CDR3 contains 17 residues. Germline assignment: CDR1 SGHKS and CDR2 YYEKEE (reference sequence). This chain's CDR3 is CASSIRPPGQSTDTQYF. The CDR3 nucleotides are TGTGCCAGCAGCATCCGACCCCCGGGACAGAGCACAGATACGCAGTATTTT.

With regard to this clone: Other DNA sequences from this sample encode an identical CDR3 as well. This rearrangement joins TRBV7-3 to TRBJ2-1; 8 positions agree with TRBD2. This CDR3 region has 15 residues. J gave up 2 bases and V 4 bases, and 4 bases lay outside the gene matches. Germline CDR1 reads SGHTA; CDR2 reads FQGTGA. As DNA, the CDR3 is TGTGCCAGCAGCTCTACTAGCGGTGCCTACAATGAGCAGTTCTTC. Protein product: CASSSTSGAYNEQFF. Variable domain in full (rest from reference TRBV7-3 and TRBJ2-1): GAGVSQTPSNKVTEKGKYVELRCDPISGHTALYWYRQSLGQGPEFLIYFQGTGAADDSGLPNDRFFAVRPEGSVSTLKIQRTERGDSAVYLCASSSTSGAYNEQFFGPGTRLTVL.

The V and J genes are TRBV5-1 and TRBJ2-2; D possibly corresponds to TRBD2 (5 bases). In germline, CDR1 is SGHRS, CDR2 YFSETQ. This CDR3 comprises 14 residues. Trimming pared 0 bases from V and 4 bases from J, leaving 7 bases between. The CDR3 is CASSLVGSTGELFF. The CDR3 region has the DNA TGCGCCAGCAGCTTGGTGGGGAGCACCGGGGAGCTGTTTTTT.

The chain uses TRBV13 and TRBJ1-3; perhaps TRBD1 as D (5 bases). CDR1 is PRHDT, CDR2 FYEKMQ, per germline (reference sequence). Trimming shortened V by 6 bases and J by 2 bases, and 11 bases separated the two germline ends. The CDR3 spans 14 residues. The CDR3 reads CASSFRVTGNTIYF. The CDR3 nucleotides are TGTGCCAGCAGTTTCAGGGTAACTGGAAACACCATATATTTT.

The chain has TRBV10-2 and TRBJ2-7; D not certain. This CDR3 is 12 amino acids long. In germline, CDR1 is WSHSY, CDR2 SAAADI. Trimming removed 5 bases at V and 2 bases at J, with 7 bases between. CDR3 protein: CASSIRAYEQYF. CDR3 bases: TGCGCCAGCAGTATCCGAGCCTACGAGCAGTACTTC.

The chain uses TRBV13 and TRBJ1-3; D is unclear. The CDR3 extends over 16 amino acids. Between the trimmed V and J ends, which lost 3 bases and 0 bases, there was a span of 12 bases. Germline-derived CDR1 and CDR2 are PRHDT and FYEKMQ (reference sequence). CDR3 nucleotides: TGTGCCAGCAGCTTCTCCCCGGGATCCTCTGGAAACACCATATATTTT. It translates to CASSFSPGSSGNTIYF. The full variable domain, with the rest looked up from reference TRBV13 and TRBJ1-3, is AAGVIQSPRHLIKEKRETATLKCYPIPRHDTVYWYQQGPGQDPQFLISFYEKMQSDKGSIPDRFSAQQFSDYHSELNMSSLELGDSALYFCASSFSPGSSGNTIYFGEGSWLTVV.

In this sample, this clone turned up once. The chain has TRBV11-2 and TRBJ2-5; 13 bases are a match to TRBD2. Germline V lookup: CDR1 SGHAT, CDR2 FQNNGV. With V trimmed by 2 bases and J by 4 bases, 1 base remained unmatched. The CDR3 covers 15 residues. The CDR3 nucleotides read TGTGCCAGCAGCTTACGACTAGCGGGAGGAGAGACCCAGTACTTC. Translated, it gives CASSLRLAGGETQYF.

The chain has TRBV23-1 and TRBJ2-1; TRBD2 aligns across 14 bases. TRBV23-1 is an ORF for which the function is uncertain. V lost 2 bases to trimming and J lost 0 bases; unmatched junction nucleotides: 0. This CDR3 region has 17 residues. CDR3 in DNA: TGCGCCAGCAGTCAAGGGACTAGCGGGAGCTCCTACAATGAGCAGTTCTTC. The encoded protein is CASSQGTSGSSYNEQFF.

With respect to this clone: The germline gene is not matched at one end of the junction; a read error may be the cause. The V call is TRBV19, the J call TRBJ2-3, with 8 bases lining up with TRBD2. The CDR3 totals 14 residues. CDR1 LNHDA and CDR2 SQIVND come from the germline V gene (reference sequence). Here the CDR3 DNA reads TGTGCCAGTAGTCTAGAACTAGCGGCAGATACGCAGTATTTT. It specifies CASSLELAADTQYF.

This clone was detected once. In DNA form, the CDR3 reads TGTGCCAGCAGCTCCCGGACTAGCGGGAGCTCTTATGAGCAGTTCTTC. Its translation: CASSSRTSGSSYEQFF. The chain carries TRBV5-4 and TRBJ2-1; 13 positions agree with TRBD2. This CDR3 comprises 16 residues. J gave up 8 bases and V 3 bases, and 8 bases lay outside the gene matches. Per the germline V gene, CDR1 is SGHNT and CDR2 is YYREEE (reference sequence). The full variable domain, its missing parts supplied by reference TRBV5-4 and TRBJ2-1, is ETGVTQSPTHLIKTRGQQVTLRCSSQSGHNTVSWYQQALGQGPQFIFQYYREEENGRGNFPPRFSGLQFPNYSSELNVNALELDDSALYLCASSSRTSGSSYEQFFGPGTRLTVL.

The rearrangement joins TRBV18 to TRBJ1-6; D is unresolved. The length of the CDR3 is 16 residues. V was clipped by 3 bases and J by 0 bases, with 9 bases between them. The germline V gene has CDR1 KGHSH and CDR2 LQKENI. CDR3 sequence (DNA): TGTGCCAGCTCACCCGCCCGGGACTCCTATAATTCACCCCTCCACTTT. Translation: CASSPARDSYNSPLHF.

This chain uses TRBV15 with TRBJ1-1, with a tentative D call TRBD1 (5 bases). The V end was cut by 5 bases, the J end by 4 bases, with 11 bases between. This CDR3 contains 13 residues. From germline, CDR1 is LNHNV and CDR2 YYDKDF (reference sequence). The CDR3 nucleotides read TGTGCCACCAGCGGGGGGTATAGCACTGAAGCTTTCTTT. Encoded protein: CATSGGYSTEAFF.

This clone was counted once. This chain joins TRBV29-1 and TRBJ2-3, with D possibly matching TRBD1 (6 bases). Between the trimmed V and J ends, which lost 7 bases and 6 bases, there was a span of 11 bases. The CDR3 totals 11 residues. Germline V gene sequence: CDR1 SQVTM, CDR2 ANQGSEA. The CDR3 region has the DNA TGCAGCGAAGGGGGTAGCGATACGCAGTATTTT. Amino acids: CSEGGSDTQYF.

This clone has more than one count but fewer than ten. V and J are TRBV4-1 and TRBJ1-2; 8 bases are a match to TRBD1. V shed 3 bases, J shed 8 bases, and the junction held 5 bases outside the gene matches. The CDR3 sequence is 13 residues long. Germline-derived CDR1 and CDR2 are MGHRA and YSYEKL. The CDR3 coding sequence is TGCGCCAGCAGCCAGACAGGGGCCTGGGGCTACACCTTC. It codes for CASSQTGAWGYTF.

This chain links TRBV5-1 with TRBJ2-1; 14 bases agree with TRBD2. Germline lookup yields CDR1 SGHRS and CDR2 YFSETQ. CDR3 length: 17 residues. V was clipped by 4 bases and J by 9 bases; unmatched bases: 12. CDR3 DNA sequence: TGCGCCAGCAGCACCACTCCGGGACTAGCGGGAGTTAGTGAGCAGTTCTTC. Translated, it gives CASSTTPGLAGVSEQFF.